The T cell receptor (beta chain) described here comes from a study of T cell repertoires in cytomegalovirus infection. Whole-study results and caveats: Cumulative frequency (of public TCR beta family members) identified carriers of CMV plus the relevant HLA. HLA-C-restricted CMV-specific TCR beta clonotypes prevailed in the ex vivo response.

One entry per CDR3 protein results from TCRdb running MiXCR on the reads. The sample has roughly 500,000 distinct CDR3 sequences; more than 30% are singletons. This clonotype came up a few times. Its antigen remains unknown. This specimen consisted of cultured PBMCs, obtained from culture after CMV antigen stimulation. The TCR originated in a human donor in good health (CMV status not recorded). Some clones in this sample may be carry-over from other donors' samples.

Written as DNA, the CDR3 is TGTGCCAGCAGCCCGGTCGCGCTCTCTGGAAACACCATATATTTT. Its translation is CASSPVALSGNTIYF. The rearrangement links TRBV7-2 to TRBJ1-3; D not certain. This CDR3 comprises 15 residues. Germline assignment: CDR1 SGHTA and CDR2 FQGNSA. Trimming took 5 bases from V and 0 from J, leaving 11 bases between them.